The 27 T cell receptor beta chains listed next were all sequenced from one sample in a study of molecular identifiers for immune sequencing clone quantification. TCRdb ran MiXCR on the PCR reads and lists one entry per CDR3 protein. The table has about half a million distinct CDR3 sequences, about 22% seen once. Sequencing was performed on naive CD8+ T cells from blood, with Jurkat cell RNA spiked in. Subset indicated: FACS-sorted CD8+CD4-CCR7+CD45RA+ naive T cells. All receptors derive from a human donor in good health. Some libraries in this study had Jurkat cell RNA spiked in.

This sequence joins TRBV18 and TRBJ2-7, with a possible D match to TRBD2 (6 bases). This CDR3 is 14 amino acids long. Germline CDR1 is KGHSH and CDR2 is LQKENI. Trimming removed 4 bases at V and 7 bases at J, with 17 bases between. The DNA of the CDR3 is TGTGCCAGCTCACTAGGCCCGGGACTGGAAGAGCAGTACTTC. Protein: CASSLGPGLEEQYF.

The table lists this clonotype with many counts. CDR3: CASSGRRGFSSGANVLTF. DNA for the CDR3: TGTGCCAGCAGCGGGCGCAGGGGGTTTTCCTCTGGGGCCAACGTCCTGACTTTC. V and J are TRBV9 and TRBJ2-6; 7 bases agree with TRBD1. CDR3 length: 18 amino acids. J was trimmed by 0 bases and V by 3 bases; bases with no gene match: 9. CDR1 and CDR2 (germline): SGDLS, YYNGEE.

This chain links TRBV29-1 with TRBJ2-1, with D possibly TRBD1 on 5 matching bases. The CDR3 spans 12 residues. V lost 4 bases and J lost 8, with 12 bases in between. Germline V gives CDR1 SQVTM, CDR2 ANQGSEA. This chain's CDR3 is CSVAYWGDEQFF. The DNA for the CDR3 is TGCAGCGTTGCGTACTGGGGCGATGAGCAGTTCTTC.

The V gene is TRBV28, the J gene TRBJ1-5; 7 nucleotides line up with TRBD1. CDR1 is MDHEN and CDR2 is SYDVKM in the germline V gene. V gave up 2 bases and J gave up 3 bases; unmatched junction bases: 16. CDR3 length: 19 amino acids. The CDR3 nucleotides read TGTGCCAGCAGTTTACCTTTCGGACAGGAGCTGGGTGACAATCAGCCCCAGCATTTT. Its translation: CASSLPFGQELGDNQPQHF.

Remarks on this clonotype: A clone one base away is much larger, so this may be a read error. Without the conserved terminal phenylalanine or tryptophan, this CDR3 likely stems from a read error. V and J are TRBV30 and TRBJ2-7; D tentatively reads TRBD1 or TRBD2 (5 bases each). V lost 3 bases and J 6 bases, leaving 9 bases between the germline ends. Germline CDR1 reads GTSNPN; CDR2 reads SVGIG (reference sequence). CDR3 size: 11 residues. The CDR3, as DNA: TGTGCCTGGAGCGGGACCCTCGAGCAGTACTCC. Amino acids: CAWSGTLEQYS.

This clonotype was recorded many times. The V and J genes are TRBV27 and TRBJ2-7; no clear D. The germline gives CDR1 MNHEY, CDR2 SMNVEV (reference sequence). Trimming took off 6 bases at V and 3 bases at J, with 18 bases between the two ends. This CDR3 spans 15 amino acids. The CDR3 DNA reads TGTGCCAGCAGACCTGTAGGAACTCCGATCTACGAGCAGTACTTC. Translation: CASRPVGTPIYEQYF.

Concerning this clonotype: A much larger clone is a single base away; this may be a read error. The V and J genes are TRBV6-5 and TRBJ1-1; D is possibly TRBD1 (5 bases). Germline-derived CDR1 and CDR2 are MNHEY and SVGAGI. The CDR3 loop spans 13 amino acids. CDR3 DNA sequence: TGTGCCAGCAGCCCCGGGGCTACGACTGAAGCTCTCTTT. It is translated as CASSPGATTEALF.

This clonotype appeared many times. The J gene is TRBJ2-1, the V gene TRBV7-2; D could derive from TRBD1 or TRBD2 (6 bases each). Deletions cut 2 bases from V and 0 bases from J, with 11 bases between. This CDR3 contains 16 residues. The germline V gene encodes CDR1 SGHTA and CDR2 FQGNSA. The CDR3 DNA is TGTGCCAGCAGCTTATTGGGGGGCAGCTCCTACAATGAGCAGTTCTTC. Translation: CASSLLGGSSYNEQFF.

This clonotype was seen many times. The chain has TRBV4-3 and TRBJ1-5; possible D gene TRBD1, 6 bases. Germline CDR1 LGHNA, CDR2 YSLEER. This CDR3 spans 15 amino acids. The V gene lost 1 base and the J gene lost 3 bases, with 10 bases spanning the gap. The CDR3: CASSQGLGANQPQHF. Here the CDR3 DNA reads TGCGCCAGCAGCCAAGGTCTGGGGGCCAATCAGCCCCAGCATTTT.

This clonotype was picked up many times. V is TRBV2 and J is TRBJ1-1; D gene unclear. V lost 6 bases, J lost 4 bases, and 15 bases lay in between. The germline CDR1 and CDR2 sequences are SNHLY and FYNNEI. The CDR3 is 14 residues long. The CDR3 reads CASRAQVFGTEAFF. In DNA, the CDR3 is TGTGCCAGCAGGGCACAAGTTTTTGGCACTGAAGCTTTCTTT.

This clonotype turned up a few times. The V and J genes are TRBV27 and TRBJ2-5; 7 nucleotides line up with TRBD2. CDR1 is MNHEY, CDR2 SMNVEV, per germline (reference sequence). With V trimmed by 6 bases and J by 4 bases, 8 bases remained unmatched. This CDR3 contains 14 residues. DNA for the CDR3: TGTGCCAGCAGCATCGGGAGGATTGCAGAGACCCAGTACTTC. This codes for CASSIGRIAETQYF.

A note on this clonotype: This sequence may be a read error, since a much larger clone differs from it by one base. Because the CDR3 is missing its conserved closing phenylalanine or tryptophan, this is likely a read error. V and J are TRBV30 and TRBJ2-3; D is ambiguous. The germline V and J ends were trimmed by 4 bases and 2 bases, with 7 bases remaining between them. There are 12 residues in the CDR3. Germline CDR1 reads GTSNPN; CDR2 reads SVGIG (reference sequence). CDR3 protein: CAWILTTDTQYL. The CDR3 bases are TGTGCCTGGATATTAACCACAGATACGCAGTATCTT.

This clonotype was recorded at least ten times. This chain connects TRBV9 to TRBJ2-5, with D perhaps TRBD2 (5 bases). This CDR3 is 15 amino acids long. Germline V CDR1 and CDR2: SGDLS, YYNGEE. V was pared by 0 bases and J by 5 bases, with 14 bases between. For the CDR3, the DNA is TGTGCCAGCAGCGTAGGCGGAGGTAGCACTGAGACCCAGTACTTC. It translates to CASSVGGGSTETQYF.

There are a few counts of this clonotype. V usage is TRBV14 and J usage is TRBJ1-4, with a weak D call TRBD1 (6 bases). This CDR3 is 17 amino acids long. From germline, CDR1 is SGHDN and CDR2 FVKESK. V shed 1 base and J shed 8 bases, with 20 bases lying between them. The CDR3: CASSQGKYRERGEKLFF. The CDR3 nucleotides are TGTGCCAGCAGCCAAGGGAAGTACAGGGAAAGGGGGGAAAAACTGTTTTTT.

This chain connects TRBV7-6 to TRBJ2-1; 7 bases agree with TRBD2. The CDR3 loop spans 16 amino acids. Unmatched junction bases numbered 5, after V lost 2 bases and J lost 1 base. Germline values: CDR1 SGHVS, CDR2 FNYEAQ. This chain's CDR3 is CASSLTSVTSYNEQFF. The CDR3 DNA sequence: TGTGCCAGCAGCTTAACTAGCGTCACATCCTACAATGAGCAGTTCTTC. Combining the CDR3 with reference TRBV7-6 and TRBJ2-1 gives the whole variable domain GAGVSQSPRYKVTKRGQDVALRCDPISGHVSLYWYRQALGQGPEFLTYFNYEAQQDKSGLPNDRFSAERPEGSISTLTIQRTEQRDSAMYRCASSLTSVTSYNEQFFGPGTRLTVL.

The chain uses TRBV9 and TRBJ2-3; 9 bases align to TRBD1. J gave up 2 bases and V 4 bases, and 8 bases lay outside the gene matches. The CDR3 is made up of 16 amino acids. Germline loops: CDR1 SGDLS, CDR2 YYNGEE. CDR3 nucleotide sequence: TGTGCCAGCAGCTCACCGGGACAGGGTATCACAGATACGCAGTATTTT. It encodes CASSSPGQGITDTQYF. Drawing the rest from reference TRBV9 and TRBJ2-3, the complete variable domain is DSGVTQTPKHLITATGQRVTLRCSPRSGDLSVYWYQQSLDQGLQFLIQYYNGEERAKGNILERFSAQQFPDLHSELNLSSLELGDSALYFCASSSPGQGITDTQYFGPGTRLTVL.

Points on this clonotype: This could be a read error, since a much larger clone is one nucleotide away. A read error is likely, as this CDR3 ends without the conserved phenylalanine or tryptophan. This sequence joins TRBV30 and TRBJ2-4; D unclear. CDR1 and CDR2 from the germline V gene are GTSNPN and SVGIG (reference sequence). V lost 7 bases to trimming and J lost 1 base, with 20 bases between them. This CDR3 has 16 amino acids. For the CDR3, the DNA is TGTGCCTTTAGGGAACTTCCTATTATGGCCAAAAACATTCAGTACCTC. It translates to CAFRELPIMAKNIQYL.

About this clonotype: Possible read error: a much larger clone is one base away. CDR3 sequence (DNA): TGTGTCAGCAGTTCGCCTCTTGATCCGAGAGCCCAGCATTTT. It encodes CVSSSPLDPRAQHF. This chain uses TRBV7-9 with TRBJ1-5; D call uncertain. Germline CDR1 reads SEHNR; CDR2 reads FQNEAQ (reference sequence). The CDR3 totals 14 residues.

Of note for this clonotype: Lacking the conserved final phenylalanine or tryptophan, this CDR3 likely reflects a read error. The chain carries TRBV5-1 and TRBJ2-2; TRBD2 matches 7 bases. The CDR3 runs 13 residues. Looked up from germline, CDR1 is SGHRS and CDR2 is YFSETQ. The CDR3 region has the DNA TGCGCCAACAGCTTTACTAGCGCCGGGGAGCTGTTTCTT. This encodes CANSFTSAGELFL.

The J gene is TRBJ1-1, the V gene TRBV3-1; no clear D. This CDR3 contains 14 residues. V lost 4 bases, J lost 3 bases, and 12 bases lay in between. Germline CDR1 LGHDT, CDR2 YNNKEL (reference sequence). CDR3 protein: CASSRSSRDTEAFF. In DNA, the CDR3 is TGTGCCAGCAGCCGATCCAGCAGAGACACTGAAGCTTTCTTT.

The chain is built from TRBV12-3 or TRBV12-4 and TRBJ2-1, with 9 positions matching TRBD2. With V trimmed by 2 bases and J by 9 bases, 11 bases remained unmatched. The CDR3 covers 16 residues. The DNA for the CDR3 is TGTGCCAGCAGTTTAAGAGTAGCGGGGGTCGAATCTGAGCAGTTCTTC. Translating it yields CASSLRVAGVESEQFF.

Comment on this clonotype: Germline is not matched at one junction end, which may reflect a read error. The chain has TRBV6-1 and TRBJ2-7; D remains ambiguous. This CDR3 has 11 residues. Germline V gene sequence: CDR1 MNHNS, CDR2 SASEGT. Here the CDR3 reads CASHEYYEQCF. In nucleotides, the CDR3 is TGTGCCAGCCACGAATACTACGAGCAGTGCTTC.

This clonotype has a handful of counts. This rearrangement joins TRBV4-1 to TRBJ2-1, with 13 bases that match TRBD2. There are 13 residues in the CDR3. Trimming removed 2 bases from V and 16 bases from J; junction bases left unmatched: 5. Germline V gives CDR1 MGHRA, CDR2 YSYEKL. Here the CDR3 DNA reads TGCGCCAGCAGCCAAACTAGGACTAGCGGGGGTTTCTTC. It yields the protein CASSQTRTSGGFF.

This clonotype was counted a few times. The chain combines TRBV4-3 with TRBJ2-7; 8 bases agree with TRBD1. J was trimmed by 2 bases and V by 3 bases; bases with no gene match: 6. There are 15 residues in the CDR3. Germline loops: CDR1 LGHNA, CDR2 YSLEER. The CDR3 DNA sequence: TGCGCCAGCAGCCAGTTTTCGGGACAGGCCTACGAGCAGTACTTC. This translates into CASSQFSGQAYEQYF.

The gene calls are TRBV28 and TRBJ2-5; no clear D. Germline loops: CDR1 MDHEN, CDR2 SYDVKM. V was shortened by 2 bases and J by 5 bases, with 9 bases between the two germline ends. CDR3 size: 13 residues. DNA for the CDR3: TGTGCCAGCAGTTTACAGAGTACCGAGACCCAGTACTTC. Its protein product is CASSLQSTETQYF.

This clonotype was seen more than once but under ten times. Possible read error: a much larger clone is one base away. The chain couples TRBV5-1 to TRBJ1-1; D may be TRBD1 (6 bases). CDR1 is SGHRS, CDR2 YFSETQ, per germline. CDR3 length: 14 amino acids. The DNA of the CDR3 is TGCGCCAGCAGTGGTACAGGGATGAACACTGAAGCTTCCTTT. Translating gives CASSGTGMNTEASF.

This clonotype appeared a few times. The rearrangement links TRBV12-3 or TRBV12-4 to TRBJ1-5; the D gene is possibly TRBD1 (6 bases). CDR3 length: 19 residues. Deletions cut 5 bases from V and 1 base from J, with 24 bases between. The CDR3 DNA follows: TGTGCCAGCAGTAATTACTACGGGACAAATTTGCGGAGCAATCAGCCCCAGCATTTT. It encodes CASSNYYGTNLRSNQPQHF.